Presented here are 2 T cell receptor beta chains from one specimen sequenced in a study of cytomegalovirus exposure and HLA in healthy donors (dated by TCRdb to about 2017). The library was built by means of the immunoSEQ multiplex PCR assay. A mixture of 60 forward primers for TCR Vbeta segments and 13 reverse primers for TCR Jbeta segments was used in the multiplex PCR. Sourced from immuneACCESS, this table was stored by TCRdb with only in-frame sequences that have V and J called. A share of the clones is absent; for the studies checked, an unresolved V gene accounts for under half, and the remainder has no known explanation. This sample gives some 160,000 clones in total; approximately 84% of them show up just once. Together, the top ten hold under 9% of the sample. Material: PBMCs. Source of these receptors: a woman aged 40 to 55 in good health and CMV-seropositive.

The rearrangement joins TRBV28 to TRBJ1-3; the D gene is possibly TRBD1 (6 bases). Per germline, CDR1 MDHEN and CDR2 SYDVKM. The CDR3 spans 11 residues. V lost 6 bases, J lost 16 bases, and 16 bases lay in between. Here the CDR3 DNA reads TGTGCCAGCAGCCCGGGACAAGGCCTCTATTTT. Its protein product is CASSPGQGLYF. The complete variable domain, with remaining parts taken from reference TRBV28 and TRBJ1-3, reads DVKVTQSSRYLVKRTGEKVFLECVQDMDHENMFWYRQDPGLGLRLIYFSYDVKMKEKGDIPEGYSVSREKKERFSLILESASTNQTSMYLCASSPGQGLYFGEGSWLTVV.

This chain connects TRBV7-8 to TRBJ2-7; D remains unclear. The V end was cut by 1 base, the J end by 3 bases, with 4 bases between. Germline values: CDR1 SGHVS, CDR2 FQNEAQ. The CDR3 is 12 amino acids. CDR3 sequence (DNA): TGTGCCAGCAGCTTAGGCGTCTACGAGCAGTACTTC. This encodes CASSLGVYEQYF.